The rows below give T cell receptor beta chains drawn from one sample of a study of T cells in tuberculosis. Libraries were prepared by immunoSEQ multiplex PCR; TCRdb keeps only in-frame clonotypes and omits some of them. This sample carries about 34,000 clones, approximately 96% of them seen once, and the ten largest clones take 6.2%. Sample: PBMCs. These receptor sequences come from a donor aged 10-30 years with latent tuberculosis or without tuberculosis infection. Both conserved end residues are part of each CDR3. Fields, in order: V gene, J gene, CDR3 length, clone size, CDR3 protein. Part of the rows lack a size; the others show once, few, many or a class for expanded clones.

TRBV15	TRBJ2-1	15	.	CATNQGRSSYNEQFF
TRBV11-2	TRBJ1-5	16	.	CASSLDYRSSNQPQHF
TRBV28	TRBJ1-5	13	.	CASGQDSNQPQHF
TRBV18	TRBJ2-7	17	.	CASSPPRVAGGPYEQYF
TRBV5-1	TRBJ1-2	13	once	CASSLDTDRGYTF
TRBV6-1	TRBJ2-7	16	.	CASSEAWREGLNEQYF
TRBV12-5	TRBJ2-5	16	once	CASGLRAGGYQETQYF
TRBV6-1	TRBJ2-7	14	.	CASSGGLTGYEQYF
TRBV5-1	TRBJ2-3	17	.	CASSWDPSGGAADTQYF
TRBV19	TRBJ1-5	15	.	CASSSPVGKNQPQHF
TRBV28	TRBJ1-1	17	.	CASRFRGWTGYFSEAFF
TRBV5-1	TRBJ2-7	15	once	CASSLDPTSTYEQYF
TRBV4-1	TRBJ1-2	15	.	CASSQDTGWDYGYTF
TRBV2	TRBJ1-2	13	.	CASYSDRNYGYTF
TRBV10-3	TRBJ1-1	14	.	CAISEPPREAEAFF
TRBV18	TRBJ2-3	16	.	CASSRSPGGPSDTQYF
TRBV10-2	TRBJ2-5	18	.	CASSEPIAGGRYQETQYF
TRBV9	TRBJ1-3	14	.	CASSETGTGNTIYF
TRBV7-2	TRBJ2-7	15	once	CASRMTGSSSYEQYF
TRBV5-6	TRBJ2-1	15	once	CASSGAGENYNEQFF
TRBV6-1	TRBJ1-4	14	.	CASSTGGTGEKLFF
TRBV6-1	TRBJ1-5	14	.	CASSQGISNQPQHF
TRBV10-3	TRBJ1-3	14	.	CAISEGSGGNTIYF
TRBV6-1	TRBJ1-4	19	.	CASSVEAGHTLPANEKLFF
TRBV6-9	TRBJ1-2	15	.	CASSYYLFNGSGYTF
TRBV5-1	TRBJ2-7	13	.	CASSLIIGYEQYF
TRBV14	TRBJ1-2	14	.	CASSLDRGLYGYTF
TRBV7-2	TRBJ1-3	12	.	CASSSQGPTIYF
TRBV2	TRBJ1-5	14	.	CASTPEQGYQPQHF
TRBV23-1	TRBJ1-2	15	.	CASSERQLRRKTYGF
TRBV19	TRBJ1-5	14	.	CASTLSGGRQPQHF
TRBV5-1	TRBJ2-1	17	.	CASSSSGTGASYNEQFF
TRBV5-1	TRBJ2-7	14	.	CASRTRDRYYEQYF
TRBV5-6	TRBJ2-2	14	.	CASSFSGGTGELFF
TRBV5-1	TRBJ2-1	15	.	CASSAGTGLNNEQFF
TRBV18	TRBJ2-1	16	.	CASSPSSGGLGNEQFF
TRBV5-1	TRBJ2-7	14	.	CASSLGQGTDEQYF
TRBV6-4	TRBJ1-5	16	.	CASSGCRGKENQPQHF
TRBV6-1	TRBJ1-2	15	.	CASSTNRGHGYGYTF
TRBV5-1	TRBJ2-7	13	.	CASSPGQTYEQYF
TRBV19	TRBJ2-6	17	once	CASSHRGIASGANVLTF
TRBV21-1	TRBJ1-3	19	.	CASSKWGAGQAKSGNTIYF
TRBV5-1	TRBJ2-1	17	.	CASSSRLAGTLHNEQFF
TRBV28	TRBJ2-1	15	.	CASSLFTSGRNEQFF
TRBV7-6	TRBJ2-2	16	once	CASSLGLAGLAGELFF
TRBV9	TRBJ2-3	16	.	CASSVGLAGGTDTQYF
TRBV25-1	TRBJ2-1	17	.	CASSGNPRTGGRNEQFF
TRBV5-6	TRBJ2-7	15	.	CASSLEPRRAYEQYF